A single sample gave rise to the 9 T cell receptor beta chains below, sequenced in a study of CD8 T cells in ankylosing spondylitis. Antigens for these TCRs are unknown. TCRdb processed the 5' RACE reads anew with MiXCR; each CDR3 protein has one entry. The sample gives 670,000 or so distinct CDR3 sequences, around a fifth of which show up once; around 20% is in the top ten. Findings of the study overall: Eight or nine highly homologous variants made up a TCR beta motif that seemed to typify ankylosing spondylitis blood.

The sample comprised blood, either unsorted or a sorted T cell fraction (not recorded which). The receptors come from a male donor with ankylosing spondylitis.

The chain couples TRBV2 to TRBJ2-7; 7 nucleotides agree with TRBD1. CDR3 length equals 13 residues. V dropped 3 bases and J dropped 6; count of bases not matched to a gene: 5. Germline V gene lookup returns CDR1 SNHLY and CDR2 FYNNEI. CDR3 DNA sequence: TGTGCCAGCAGTGAGCGGGCAGGGGGCGAGCAGTACTTC. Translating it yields CASSERAGGEQYF.

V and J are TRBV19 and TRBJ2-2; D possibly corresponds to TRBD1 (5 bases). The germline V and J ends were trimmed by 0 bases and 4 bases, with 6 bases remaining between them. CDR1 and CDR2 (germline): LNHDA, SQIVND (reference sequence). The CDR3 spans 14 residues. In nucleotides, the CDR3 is TGTGCCAGTAGTATAGACAGGGCCACCGGGGAGCTGTTTTTT. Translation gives CASSIDRATGELFF.

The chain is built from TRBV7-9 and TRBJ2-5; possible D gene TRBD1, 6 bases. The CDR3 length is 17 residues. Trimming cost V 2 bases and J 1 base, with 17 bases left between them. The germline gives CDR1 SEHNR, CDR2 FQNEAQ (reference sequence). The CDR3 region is CASSLISDREPQETQYF. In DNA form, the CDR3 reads TGTGCCAGCAGCTTAATATCGGACAGAGAACCCCAAGAGACCCAGTACTTC.

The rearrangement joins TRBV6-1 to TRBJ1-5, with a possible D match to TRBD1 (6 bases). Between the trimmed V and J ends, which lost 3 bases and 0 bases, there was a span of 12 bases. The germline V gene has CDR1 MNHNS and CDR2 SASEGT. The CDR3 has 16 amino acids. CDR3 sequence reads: CASSERQANSNQPQHF. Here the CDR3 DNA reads TGTGCCAGCAGTGAGAGACAGGCAAATAGCAATCAGCCCCAGCATTTT.

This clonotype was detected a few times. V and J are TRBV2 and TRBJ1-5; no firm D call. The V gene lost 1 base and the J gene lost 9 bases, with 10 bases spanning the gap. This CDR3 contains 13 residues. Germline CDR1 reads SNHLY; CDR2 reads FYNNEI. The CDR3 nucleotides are TGTGCCAGCAGTGAAGAGACCGCTGGGCCCCAGCATTTT. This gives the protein CASSEETAGPQHF.

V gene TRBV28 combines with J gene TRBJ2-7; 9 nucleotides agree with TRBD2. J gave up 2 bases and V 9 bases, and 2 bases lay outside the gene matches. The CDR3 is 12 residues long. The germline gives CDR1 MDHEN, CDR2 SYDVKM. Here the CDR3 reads CASLAGTYEQYF. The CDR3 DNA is TGTGCCAGTCTAGCGGGAACCTACGAGCAGTACTTC.

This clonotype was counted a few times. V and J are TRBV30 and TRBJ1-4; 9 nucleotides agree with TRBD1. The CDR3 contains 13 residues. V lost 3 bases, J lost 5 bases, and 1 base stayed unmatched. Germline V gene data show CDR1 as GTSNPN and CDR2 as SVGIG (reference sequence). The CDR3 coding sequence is TGTGCCTGGAGCGGGACAGGGAATGAAAAACTGTTTTTT. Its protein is CAWSGTGNEKLFF.

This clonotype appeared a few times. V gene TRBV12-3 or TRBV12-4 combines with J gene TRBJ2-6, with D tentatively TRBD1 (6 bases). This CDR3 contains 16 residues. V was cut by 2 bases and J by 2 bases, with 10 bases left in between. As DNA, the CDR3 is TGTGCCAGCAGTTTAACAGGGAGAACTGGGGCCAACGTCCTGACTTTC. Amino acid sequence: CASSLTGRTGANVLTF.

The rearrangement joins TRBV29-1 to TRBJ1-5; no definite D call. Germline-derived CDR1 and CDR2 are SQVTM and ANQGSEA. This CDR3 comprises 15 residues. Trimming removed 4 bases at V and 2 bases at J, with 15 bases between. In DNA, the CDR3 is TGCAGCGTTGGGGATGGAGTCGAGGGCAATCAGCCCCAGCATTTT. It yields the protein CSVGDGVEGNQPQHF.